This T cell receptor (beta chain) was identified during a study of T cells in Graves' hyperthyroidism and ophthalmopathy. TCR beta CDR3 regions were amplified from RNA transcripts. First-round RT-PCR targeting the TCR CDR3 was performed with the HTBI primer set. Each CDR3 protein is one row after TCRdb ran MiXCR on the multiplex PCR reads. The table lists 300,000 to 450,000 distinct CDR3 sequences, about 25% of them singletons. Germline-derived CDR1 and CDR2 are SEHNR and FQNEAQ (reference sequence). The CDR3 is 13 amino acids. The ends were cut back, 3 bases at V and 5 bases at J, with 8 bases in the middle.

This chain links TRBV7-9 with TRBJ2-4; D is unresolved. Sequencing was carried out using blood. The TCR comes from a man aged 45 to 65 with Graves' hyperthyroidism. CDR3 nucleotides: TGTGCCAGCAGCTTCCTGACCCAAAACATTCAGTACTTC. This gives the protein CASSFLTQNIQYF.